This TCR beta chain was recovered during a study of OX40 agonist ivuxolimab in advanced cancers. Study conclusions and caveats: Antigen specificity remained undetermined for the expanded peripheral T cells. More expanded clones were found, on average, in CD8+ than in CD4+ T cells. Circulating CD4+ and CD8+ T cells showed clonal expansion by week 6 at 0.1 to 3.0 mg/kg. Low normalized T-cell clonal expansion was also seen in some nonresponders.

Comment on this clone: Its antigen is not known.

This CDR3 is built from 16 residues. V gave up 0 bases and J gave up 10 bases, with 20 bases separating them. Germline V gene data show CDR1 as SGHRS and CDR2 as YFSETQ. The repertoire was sequenced with immunoSEQ multiplex PCR; TCRdb's copy has only in-frame clones and lacks some. The data contain about 73,000 clones, 80% to 90% of them singletons. This sequence joins TRBV5-1 and TRBJ2-1, with a tentative D call TRBD2 (6 bases). This sample comprised CD4+ or CD8+ T cells sorted from blood, obtained in a trial of the OX40 agonist ivuxolimab. The sequence was obtained from an adult with an advanced solid tumor such as melanoma, head and neck, liver or kidney cancer. The CDR3 is CASSLVPAKVGGEQFF. CDR3 nucleotide sequence: TGCGCCAGCAGCTTGGTCCCAGCAAAAGTCGGAGGGGAGCAGTTCTTC.